This T cell receptor (beta chain) was sequenced for a study of somatic mutations in cytotoxic T cells in rheumatoid arthritis. The CDR3 is made up of 12 amino acids. The V gene lost 3 bases and the J gene lost 5 bases, with 4 bases spanning the gap. Germline CDR1 is SGHTA and CDR2 is FQGNSA. Libraries were prepared by immunoSEQ multiplex PCR; TCRdb keeps only in-frame clonotypes and omits some of them. The table records 15,000 to 20,000 clones, 65% to 75% of them present only once. The sample was CD8+ T cells sorted from blood. The clonotype was recovered from a man in his sixties in good health. The genes are TRBV7-2 and TRBJ2-2; no reliable D call. CDR3 region: CASSFPTGELFF. The CDR3 region has the DNA TGTGCCAGCAGCTTCCCTACCGGGGAGCTGTTTTTT. Filled out from reference TRBV7-2 and TRBJ2-2, the complete variable domain reads GAGVSQSPSNKVTEKGKDVELRCDPISGHTALYWYRQSLGQGLEFLIYFQGNSAPDKSGLPSDRFSAERTGGSVSTLTIQRTQQEDSAVYLCASSFPTGELFFGEGSRLTVL.